The rows below give T cell receptor beta chains drawn from one sample of a study of blood T cell repertoires in COVID-19. The assay was immunoSEQ multiplex PCR, and TCRdb's table has in-frame clones only and misses some. Among about 140,000 clones listed, over 70% were seen once. Source material: peripheral blood. Receptors were obtained from a woman aged 55-70 years with acute or convalescent COVID-19. The CDR3 runs from the conserved cysteine through the conserved F or W. D genes are given only for firm matches. Rows give clone size only sometimes, using once, few, many, or a class for an expanded clone.

j_call v_call clone_size d_call cdr3_nt cdr3_aa
TRBJ1-6 TRBV6-6 - TRBD1 TGTGCCAGCAGTTACGGTCAGGGGGGTGATTCACCCCTCCACTTT CASSYGQGGDSPLHF
TRBJ1-2 TRBV27 few TRBD1 TGTGCCAGCAGACGCGGGACAGCTTCCACCCGGAACTATGGCTACACCTTC CASRRGTASTRNYGYTF
TRBJ1-1 TRBV19 few - TGTGCCAGTACCGCCACCGGAGGCCCTGAAGCTTTCTTT CASTATGGPEAFF
TRBJ2-1 TRBV2 - TRBD2 TGTGCCAGCAGTCTACGGCTGGGACTAGGTACCGATGAGCAGTTCTTC CASSLRLGLGTDEQFF
TRBJ1-2 TRBV28 few TRBD1 TGTGCCAGCAGTTTAAGTAGGACAGGGGGCCGTGGCTACACCTTC CASSLSRTGGRGYTF
TRBJ2-7 TRBV10-3 - TRBD2 TGTGCCATCCGGCTCACTAGCGGGCTTTCCTACGAGCAGTACTTC CAIRLTSGLSYEQYF
TRBJ2-7 TRBV7-9 - TRBD1 TGTGCCAGCAGCTTAGCGGGACAGGGTGTCTCCTACGAGCAGTACTTC CASSLAGQGVSYEQYF
TRBJ2-6 TRBV18 - TRBD2 TGTGCCAGCTCACCAAGGGGGGTTAAACTAGCGGGCACCTCTGGGGCCAACGTCCTGACTTTC CASSPRGVKLAGTSGANVLTF
TRBJ2-1 TRBV5-1 few TRBD2 TGCGCCAGCGGGGGAGCGGGAGGAGCCCTTAATGAGCAGTTCTTC CASGGAGGALNEQFF
TRBJ2-1 TRBV3-1/TRBV3-2 - - TGTGCCAGCAGCCAAGCCAAGCTACCAAACAATGAGCAGTTCTTC CASSQAKLPNNEQFF
TRBJ2-2 TRBV7-7 - TRBD2 TGTGCTAGCAGCTTCGGCCAGGGACTAGCCCCCGGGGAGCTGTTTTTT CASSFGQGLAPGELFF
TRBJ2-7 TRBV18 - TRBD2 TGTGCCAGCTCACCTCCGGGACTAGAACCCTACGAGCAGTACTTC CASSPPGLEPYEQYF
TRBJ2-4 TRBV6-5 - - TGTGCCAGCAAAATTGACAGAAGCATTCAGTACTTC CASKIDRSIQYF
TRBJ1-2 TRBV6-5 - - TGTGCCAGCAGTTCCGGGGGGATATATGGCTACACCTTC CASSSGGIYGYTF
TRBJ1-1 TRBV10-3 - - TGTGCCATCAGTGAGTCGGCAGTAATGAACACTGAAGCTTTCTTT CAISESAVMNTEAFF
TRBJ2-5 TRBV19 - - TGTGCCAGTAGTATCGGAGGGAACCAAGAGACCCAGTACTTC CASSIGGNQETQYF
TRBJ2-1 TRBV7-2 - - TGTGCCAGCAGCTTACGGCGGCTCCTCTCCTACAATGAGCAGTTCTTC CASSLRRLLSYNEQFF
TRBJ2-3 TRBV12-5 - TRBD2 TGTGCTAGTGGCGCGGGACTAGCGGTGTCAGATACGCAGTATTTT CASGAGLAVSDTQYF
TRBJ1-2 TRBV30 - - TGTGCCTGGAGTGTCAGGGGTGACTATGGCTACACCTTC CAWSVRGDYGYTF
TRBJ2-7 TRBV19 - TRBD2 TGTGCCAGTAGTCGCTCTAGCGGGAGATCCGAGCAGTACTTC CASSRSSGRSEQYF
TRBJ1-6 TRBV9 - - TGTGCCAGCAGCGTAGGGGACAATTCCTATTCACCCCTCCACTTT CASSVGDNSYSPLHF
TRBJ1-5 TRBV29-1 - - TGCAGCGTTGGCGAAGGATACAGACAGCCCCAGCATTTT CSVGEGYRQPQHF
TRBJ2-1 TRBV19 - - TGTGCCAGTAGCCTCGGAGGGGGGGTTGAGCAGTTCTTC CASSLGGGVEQFF
TRBJ2-3 TRBV7-9 once TRBD2 TGTGCCAGCACCCCAGAGGCTAGCGGGAGAATGTATTTT CASTPEASGRMYF
TRBJ2-7 TRBV5-6 - - TGTGCCAGCAGCTTTCTAGGCGCAGCTTCCTACGAGCAGTACTTC CASSFLGAASYEQYF
TRBJ2-2 TRBV18 - - TGTGCCAGCTCACCATCGCTAGAATCCGGGGAGCTGTTTTTT CASSPSLESGELFF
TRBJ1-2 TRBV6-6 - TRBD1 TGTGCCAGCAGTCGACTATCGGGACAGGATGTTCGTGGCTACACCTTC CASSRLSGQDVRGYTF
TRBJ2-3 TRBV3-1/TRBV3-2 - - TGTGCCAGCAGCCAAAGGACGGGGTACAGCACAGATACGCAGTATTTT CASSQRTGYSTDTQYF
TRBJ1-2 TRBV24-1 - TRBD1 TGTGCCACCAGTGACGTCACAGGGGTAATTAACTATGGCTACACCTTC CATSDVTGVINYGYTF
TRBJ2-2 TRBV11-2 - - TGTGCCAGCAGCTTTTCGGGAGTCATAACCGGGGAGCTGTTTTTT CASSFSGVITGELFF
TRBJ1-1 TRBV30 once - TGTGCCTGGAACTGGGGGGGGATGAACACTGAAGCTTTCTTT CAWNWGGMNTEAFF
TRBJ2-3 TRBV5-1 - TRBD2 TGCGCCAGTTACAAAACCCCGGGAGGGTTCACAGATACGCAGTATTTT CASYKTPGGFTDTQYF
TRBJ2-5 TRBV3-1/TRBV3-2 - - TGTGCCAGCAGCCAAGCCCAGTGGGGGGTAAGGTGGACCCAGTACTTC CASSQAQWGVRWTQYF